This T cell receptor beta chain was retrieved from a study of T cells in localized non-small cell lung cancer. Trimming cost V 6 bases and J 8 bases, with 10 bases left between them. The CDR3 extends over 10 amino acids. Germline CDR1 is DFQATT and CDR2 is SNEGSKA (reference sequence). Libraries were prepared by immunoSEQ multiplex PCR; TCRdb keeps only in-frame clonotypes and omits some of them. The sample consists of 35,000 to 40,000 clones, 75% to 90% of them appearing once. The receptor was derived from a woman aged 40-69 years with stage I lung adenocarcinoma. The specimen comprised peripheral blood, sampled before any cancer treatment. This chain joins TRBV20-1 and TRBJ1-2; no definite D call. This CDR3 reads CSAGGGGYTF. The CDR3 DNA sequence: TGCAGTGCCGGTGGAGGGGGCTACACCTTC.